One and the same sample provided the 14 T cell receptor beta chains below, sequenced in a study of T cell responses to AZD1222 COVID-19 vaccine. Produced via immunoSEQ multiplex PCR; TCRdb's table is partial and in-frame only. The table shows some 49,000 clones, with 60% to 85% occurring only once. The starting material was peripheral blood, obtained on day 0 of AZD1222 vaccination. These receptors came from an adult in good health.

CDR3 amino acids: CASSLGKNTEAFF. CDR3 in DNA: TGTGCCAGCAGCTTGGGCAAGAACACTGAAGCTTTCTTT. The chain combines TRBV5-4 with TRBJ1-1; D call uncertain. V was cut by 0 bases and J by 1 base, with 4 bases left in between. The CDR3 sequence is 13 residues long. Germline V lookup: CDR1 SGHNT, CDR2 YYREEE (reference sequence).

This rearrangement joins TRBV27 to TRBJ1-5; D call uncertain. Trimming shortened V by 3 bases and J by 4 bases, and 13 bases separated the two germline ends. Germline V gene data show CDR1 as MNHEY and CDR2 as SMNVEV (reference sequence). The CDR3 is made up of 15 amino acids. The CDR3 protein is CASSFSGLKNQPQHF. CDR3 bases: TGTGCCAGCAGTTTCTCCGGGCTGAAAAATCAGCCCCAGCATTTT.

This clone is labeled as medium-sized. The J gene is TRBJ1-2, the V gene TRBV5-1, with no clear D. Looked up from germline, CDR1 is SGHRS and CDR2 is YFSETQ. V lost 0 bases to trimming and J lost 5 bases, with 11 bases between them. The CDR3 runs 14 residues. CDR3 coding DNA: TGCGCCAGCAGCTTGGAGCTGGCCTCATATGGCTACACCTTC. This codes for CASSLELASYGYTF.

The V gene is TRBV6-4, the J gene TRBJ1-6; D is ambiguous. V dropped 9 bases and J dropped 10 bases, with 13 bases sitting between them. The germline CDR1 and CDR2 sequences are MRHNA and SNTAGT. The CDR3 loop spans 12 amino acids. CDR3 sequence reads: CASHLLESPLHF. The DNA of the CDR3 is TGTGCCAGTCATCTACTCGAGTCACCCCTCCACTTT.

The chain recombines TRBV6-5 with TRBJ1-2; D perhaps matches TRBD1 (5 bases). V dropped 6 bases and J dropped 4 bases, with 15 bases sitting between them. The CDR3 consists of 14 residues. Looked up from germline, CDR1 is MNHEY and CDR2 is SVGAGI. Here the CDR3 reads CASSKSGATYGYTF. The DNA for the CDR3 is TGTGCCAGCAGCAAAAGCGGGGCTACCTATGGCTACACCTTC.

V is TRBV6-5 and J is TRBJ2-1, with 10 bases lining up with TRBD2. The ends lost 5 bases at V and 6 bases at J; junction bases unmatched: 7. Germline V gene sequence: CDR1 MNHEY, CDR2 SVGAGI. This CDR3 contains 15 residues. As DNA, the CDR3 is TGTGCCAGCAGTCTTCTAGCGGGAGCCCCCAATGAGCAGTTCTTC. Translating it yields CASSLLAGAPNEQFF.

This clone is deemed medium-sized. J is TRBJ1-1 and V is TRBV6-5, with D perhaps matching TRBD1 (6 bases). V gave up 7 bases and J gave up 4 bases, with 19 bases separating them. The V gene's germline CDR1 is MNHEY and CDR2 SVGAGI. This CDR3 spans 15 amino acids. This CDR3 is CASTQRGTGRTEAFF. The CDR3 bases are TGTGCCAGCACCCAACGGGGCACAGGGCGCACTGAAGCTTTCTTT.

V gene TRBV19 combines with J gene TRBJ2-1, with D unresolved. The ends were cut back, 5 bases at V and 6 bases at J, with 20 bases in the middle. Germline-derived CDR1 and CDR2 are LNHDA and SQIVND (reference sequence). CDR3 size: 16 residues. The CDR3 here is CASSSRNNLVSNEQFF. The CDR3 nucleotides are TGTGCCAGTAGTTCACGTAATAATTTGGTGTCCAATGAGCAGTTCTTC.

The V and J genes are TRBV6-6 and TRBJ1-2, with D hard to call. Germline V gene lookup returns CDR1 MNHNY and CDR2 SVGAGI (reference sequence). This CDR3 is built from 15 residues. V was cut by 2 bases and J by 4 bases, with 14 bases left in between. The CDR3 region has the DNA TGTGCCAGCAGTTACGGTCTGGGAACCGGCTATGGCTACACCTTC. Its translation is CASSYGLGTGYGYTF.

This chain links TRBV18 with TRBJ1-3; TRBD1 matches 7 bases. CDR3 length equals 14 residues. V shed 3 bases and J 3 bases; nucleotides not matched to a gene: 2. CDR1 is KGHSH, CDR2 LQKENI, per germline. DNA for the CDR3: TGTGCCAGCTCACCGACAGGGAATGGAAACACCATATATTTT. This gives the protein CASSPTGNGNTIYF.

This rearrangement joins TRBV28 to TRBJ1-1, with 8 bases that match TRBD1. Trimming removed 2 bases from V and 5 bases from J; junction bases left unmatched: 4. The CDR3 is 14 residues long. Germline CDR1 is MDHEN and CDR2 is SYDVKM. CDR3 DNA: TGTGCCAGCAGTTTACCAGGACAGGGTACTGAAGCTTTCTTT. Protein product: CASSLPGQGTEAFF.

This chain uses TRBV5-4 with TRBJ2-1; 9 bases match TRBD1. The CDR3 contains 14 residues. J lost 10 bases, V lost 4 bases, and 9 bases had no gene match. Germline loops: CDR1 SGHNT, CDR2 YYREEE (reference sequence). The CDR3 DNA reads TGTGCCAGCAGCGTGGGACAGGGTGCAATGGAGCAGTTCTTC. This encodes CASSVGQGAMEQFF.

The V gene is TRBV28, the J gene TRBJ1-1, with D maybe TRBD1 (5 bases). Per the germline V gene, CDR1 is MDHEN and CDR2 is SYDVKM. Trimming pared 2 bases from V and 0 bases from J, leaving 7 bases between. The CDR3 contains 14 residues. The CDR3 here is CASSLIQVNTEAFF. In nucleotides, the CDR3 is TGTGCCAGCAGTTTAATACAGGTGAACACTGAAGCTTTCTTT.

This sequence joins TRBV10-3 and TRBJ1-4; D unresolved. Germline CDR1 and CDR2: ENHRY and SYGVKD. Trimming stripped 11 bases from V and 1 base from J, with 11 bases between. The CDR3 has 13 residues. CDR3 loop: CASSPGTNEKLFF. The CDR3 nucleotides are TGTGCCTCCTCCCCCGGAACTAATGAAAAACTGTTTTTT.